This T cell receptor beta chain was obtained from a study of radiation and T cells in renal cell carcinoma. Overall study findings and caveats: From baseline, blood top tumor clonotypes peaked at 2 weeks post-radiation. Pretreatment tumor biopsies were lacking, so baseline clonotypes are unknown.

The CDR3 runs to 13 residues. Germline values: CDR1 SGHRS, CDR2 YFSETQ. V was shortened by 3 bases and J by 5 bases, with 8 bases between the two germline ends. Concerning this clone itself: Its antigen is unknown.

Only in-frame clones appear in the TCRdb table, and some are missing; sequencing was by immunoSEQ multiplex PCR. The data contain about 140,000 clones, around 78% of them singletons. Time point indicated: baseline pretreatment blood. Treatment described: 15 Gy SBRT to primary tumor, nephrectomy 4 weeks later. Blood was sampled at baseline, 2 weeks and 4 weeks after SBRT. Clear cell pathology was present in this patient's renal cell carcinoma. This specimen consisted of blood, obtained from a patient whose treatment included radiotherapy and nephrectomy. The chain is built from TRBV5-1 and TRBJ2-2; D unclear. The sequence was collected from a woman aged 45-60 years with renal cell carcinoma. DNA for the CDR3: TGCGCCAGCAGCTCAACCTTAACCGGGGAGCTGTTTTTT. Residues: CASSSTLTGELFF. Drawing the rest from reference TRBV5-1 and TRBJ2-2, the complete variable domain is KAGVTQTPRYLIKTRGQQVTLSCSPISGHRSVSWYQQTPGQGLQFLFEYFSETQRNKGNFPGRFSGRQFSNSRSEMNVSTLELGDSALYLCASSSTLTGELFFGEGSRLTVL.